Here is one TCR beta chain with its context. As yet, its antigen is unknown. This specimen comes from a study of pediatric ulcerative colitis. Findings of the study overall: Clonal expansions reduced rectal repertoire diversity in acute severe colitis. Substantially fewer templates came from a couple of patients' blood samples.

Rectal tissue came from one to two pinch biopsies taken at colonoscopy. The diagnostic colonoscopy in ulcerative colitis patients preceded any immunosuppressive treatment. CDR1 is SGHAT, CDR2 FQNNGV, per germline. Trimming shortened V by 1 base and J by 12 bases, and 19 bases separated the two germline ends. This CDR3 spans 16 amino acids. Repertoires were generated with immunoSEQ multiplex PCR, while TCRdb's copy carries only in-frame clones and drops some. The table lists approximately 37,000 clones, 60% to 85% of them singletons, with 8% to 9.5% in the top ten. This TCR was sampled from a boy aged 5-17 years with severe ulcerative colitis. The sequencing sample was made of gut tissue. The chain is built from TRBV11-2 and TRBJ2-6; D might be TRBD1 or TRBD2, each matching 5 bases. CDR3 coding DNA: TGTGCCAGCAGCTTAGTGGAAGGGCGGCAGGGACCCGTCCTGACTTTC. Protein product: CASSLVEGRQGPVLTF.